The clone carrying this T cell receptor beta chain was counted many times. TCRdb redid the calling of the RACE reads with MiXCR, one entry per CDR3 protein. This table holds tens of thousands of distinct CDR3 sequences, approximately 10% found once. Time point meaning: pre-sensitization, week 0. Treatment in this sample: therapeutic diphenylcyclopropenone sensitization with weekly scalp DPC. Unfractionated whole blood yielded total RNA. Losses at the gene ends were 3 bases for V and 6 bases for J; bases not matched to a gene: 4. This CDR3 has 15 amino acids. Germline lookup yields CDR1 LNHDA and CDR2 SQIVND (reference sequence). This sample was taken from a study of human T cells and chemical hapten exposure.

Sequencing used whole blood, obtained in connection with sensitization to the hapten diphenylcyclopropenone (DPC). This receptor was obtained from a man in his forties or fifties with alopecia areata. Some clones in this sample may be carry-over from other donors' samples. The chain employs TRBV19 and TRBJ2-1, with 11 bases fitting TRBD2. The CDR3, as DNA: TGTGCCAGTAGTATGAGCCTAGCGGGAGGCAATGAGCAGTTCTTC. This codes for CASSMSLAGGNEQFF.